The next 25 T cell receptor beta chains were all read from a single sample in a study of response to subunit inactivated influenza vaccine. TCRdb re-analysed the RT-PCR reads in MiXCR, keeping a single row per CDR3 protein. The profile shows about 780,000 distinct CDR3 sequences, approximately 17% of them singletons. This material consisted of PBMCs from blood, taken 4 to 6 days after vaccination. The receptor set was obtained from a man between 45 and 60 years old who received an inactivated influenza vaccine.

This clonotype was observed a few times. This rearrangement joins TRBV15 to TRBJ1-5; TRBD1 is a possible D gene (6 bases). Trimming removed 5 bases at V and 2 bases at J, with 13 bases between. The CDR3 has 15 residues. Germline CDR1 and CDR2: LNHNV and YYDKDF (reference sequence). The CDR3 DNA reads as TGTGCCACCAGCGGGGACAAGGCAGGCAATCAGCCCCAGCATTTT. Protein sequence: CATSGDKAGNQPQHF.

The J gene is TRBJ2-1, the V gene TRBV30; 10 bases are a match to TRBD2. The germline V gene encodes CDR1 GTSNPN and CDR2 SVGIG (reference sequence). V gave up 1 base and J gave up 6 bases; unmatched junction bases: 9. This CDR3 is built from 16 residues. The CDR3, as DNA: TGTGCCTGGAGTGGAAAAGCGGGAGGGCCATCCAATGAGCAGTTCTTC. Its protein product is CAWSGKAGGPSNEQFF. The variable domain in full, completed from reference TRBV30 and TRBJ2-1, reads SQTIHQWPATLVQPVGSPLSLECTVEGTSNPNLYWYRQAAGRGLQLLFYSVGIGQISSEVPQNLSASRPQDRQFILSSKKLLLSDSGFYLCAWSGKAGGPSNEQFFGPGTRLTVL.

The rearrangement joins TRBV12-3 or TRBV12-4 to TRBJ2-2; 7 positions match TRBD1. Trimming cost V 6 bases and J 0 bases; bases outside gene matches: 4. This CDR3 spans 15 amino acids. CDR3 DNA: TGTGCCAGCAGCCAAGGACAGGCGAACACCGGGGAGCTGTTTTTT. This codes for CASSQGQANTGELFF.

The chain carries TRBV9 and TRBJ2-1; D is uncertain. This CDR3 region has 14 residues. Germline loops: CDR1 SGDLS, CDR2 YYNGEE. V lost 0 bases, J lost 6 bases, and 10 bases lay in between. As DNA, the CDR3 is TGTGCCAGCAGCGTAGGTGTCTTCCTCAATGAGCAGTTCTTC. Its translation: CASSVGVFLNEQFF.

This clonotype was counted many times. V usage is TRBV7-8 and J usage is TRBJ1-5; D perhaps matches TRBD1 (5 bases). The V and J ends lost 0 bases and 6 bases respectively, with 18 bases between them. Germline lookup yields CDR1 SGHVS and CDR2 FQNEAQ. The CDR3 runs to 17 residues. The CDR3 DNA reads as TGTGCCAGCAGCTTAGCGTTGAGACAGAACGTCGGTCAGCCCCAGCATTTT. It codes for CASSLALRQNVGQPQHF.

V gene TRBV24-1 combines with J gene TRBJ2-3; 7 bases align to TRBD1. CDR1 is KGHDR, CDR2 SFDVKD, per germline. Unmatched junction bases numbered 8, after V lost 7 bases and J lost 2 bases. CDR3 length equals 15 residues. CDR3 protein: CATSRGGQITDTQYF. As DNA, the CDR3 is TGTGCCACCAGCCGAGGGGGACAGATCACAGATACGCAGTATTTT.

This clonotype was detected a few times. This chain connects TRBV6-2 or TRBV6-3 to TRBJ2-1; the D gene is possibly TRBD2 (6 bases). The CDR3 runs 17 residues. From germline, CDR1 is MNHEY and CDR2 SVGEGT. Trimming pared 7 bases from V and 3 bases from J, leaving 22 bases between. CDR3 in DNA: TGTGCCAGCACCCGAATTGGGGGGAGAGTCGGCTACAATGAGCAGTTCTTC. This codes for CASTRIGGRVGYNEQFF.

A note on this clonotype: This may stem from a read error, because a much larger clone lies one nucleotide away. The CDR3 loop is CSAPCPGTGNNEQFF. The CDR3, as DNA: TGCAGTGCTCCCTGTCCCGGGACAGGGAACAATGAGCAGTTCTTC. The V gene is TRBV20-1, the J gene TRBJ2-1; TRBD1 agrees at 9 bases. This CDR3 contains 15 residues. Germline V gives CDR1 DFQATT, CDR2 SNEGSKA (reference sequence). The V segment lost 5 bases and the J segment 5 bases; nucleotides outside the gene matches: 10.

CDR3 loop: CSASWQREGKLFF. The CDR3 DNA follows: TGCAGTGCTAGCTGGCAGAGGGAAGGAAAACTGTTTTTT. The chain combines TRBV20-1 with TRBJ1-4; D is unresolved. Germline V gene data show CDR1 as DFQATT and CDR2 as SNEGSKA (reference sequence). The V end was cut by 3 bases, the J end by 10 bases, with 15 bases between. The CDR3 has 13 amino acids.

The CDR3 sequence: CSALTGASYEQYF. The CDR3 coding sequence is TGCAGTGCTCTGACAGGGGCGTCCTACGAGCAGTACTTC. The chain joins TRBV20-1 to TRBJ2-7; 8 nucleotides agree with TRBD1. The CDR3 totals 13 residues. The V gene end was trimmed by 5 bases and the J gene end by 1 base; junction bases not matched to a gene: 4. Germline assignment: CDR1 DFQATT and CDR2 SNEGSKA (reference sequence).

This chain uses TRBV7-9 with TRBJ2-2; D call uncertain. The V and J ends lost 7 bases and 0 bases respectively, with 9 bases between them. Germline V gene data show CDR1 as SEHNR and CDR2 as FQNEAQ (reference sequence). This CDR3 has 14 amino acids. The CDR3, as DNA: TGTGCCAGCATTGGAGATACGAACACCGGGGAGCTGTTTTTT. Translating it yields CASIGDTNTGELFF.

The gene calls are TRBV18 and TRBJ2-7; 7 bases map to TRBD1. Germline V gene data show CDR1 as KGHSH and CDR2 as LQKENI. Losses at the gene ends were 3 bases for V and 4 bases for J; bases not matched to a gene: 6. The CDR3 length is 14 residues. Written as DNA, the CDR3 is TGTGCCAGCTCACCCCTGGGACAGCAATACGAGCAGTACTTC. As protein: CASSPLGQQYEQYF.

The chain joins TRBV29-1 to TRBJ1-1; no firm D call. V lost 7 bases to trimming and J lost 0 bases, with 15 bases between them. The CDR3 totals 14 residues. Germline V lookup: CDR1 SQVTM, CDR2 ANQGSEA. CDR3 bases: TGCAGCGCCCGAGGTGGAGTTATGAACACTGAAGCTTTCTTT. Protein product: CSARGGVMNTEAFF. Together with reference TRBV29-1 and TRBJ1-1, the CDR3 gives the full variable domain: SAVISQKPSRDICQRGTSLTIQCQVDSQVTMMFWYRQQPGQSLTLIATANQGSEATYESGFVIDKFPISRPNLTFSTLTVSNMSPEDSSIYLCSARGGVMNTEAFFGQGTRLTVV.

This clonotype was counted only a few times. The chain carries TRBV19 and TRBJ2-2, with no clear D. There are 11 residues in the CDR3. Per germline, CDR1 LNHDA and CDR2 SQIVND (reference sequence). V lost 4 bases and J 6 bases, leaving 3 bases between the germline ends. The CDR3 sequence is CASSKAGELFF. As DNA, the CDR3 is TGTGCCAGTAGTAAAGCCGGGGAGCTGTTTTTT.

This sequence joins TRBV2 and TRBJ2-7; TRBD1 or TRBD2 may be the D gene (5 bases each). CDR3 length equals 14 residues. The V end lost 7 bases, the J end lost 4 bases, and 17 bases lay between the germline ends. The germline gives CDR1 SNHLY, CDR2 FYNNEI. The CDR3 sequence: CASKEGTGLYEQYF. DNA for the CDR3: TGTGCCAGCAAAGAAGGGACGGGTTTGTACGAGCAGTACTTC.

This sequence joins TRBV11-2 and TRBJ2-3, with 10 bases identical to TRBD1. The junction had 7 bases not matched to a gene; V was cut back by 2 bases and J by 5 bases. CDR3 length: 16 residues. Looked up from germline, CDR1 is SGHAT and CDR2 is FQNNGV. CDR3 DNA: TGTGCCAGCAGCTTAAGCCTAGGGACAGGGGAAGATACGCAGTATTTT. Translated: CASSLSLGTGEDTQYF. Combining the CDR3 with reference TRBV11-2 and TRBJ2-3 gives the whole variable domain EAGVAQSPRYKIIEKRQSVAFWCNPISGHATLYWYQQILGQGPKLLIQFQNNGVVDDSQLPKDRFSAERLKGVDSTLKIQPAKLEDSAVYLCASSLSLGTGEDTQYFGPGTRLTVL.

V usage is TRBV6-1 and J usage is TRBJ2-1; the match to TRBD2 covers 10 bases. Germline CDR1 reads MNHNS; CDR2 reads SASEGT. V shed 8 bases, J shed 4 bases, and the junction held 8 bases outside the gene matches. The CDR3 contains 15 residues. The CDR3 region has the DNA TGTGCCAGCCGAATAACTAGCGGGGAATACAATGAGCAGTTCTTC. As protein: CASRITSGEYNEQFF.

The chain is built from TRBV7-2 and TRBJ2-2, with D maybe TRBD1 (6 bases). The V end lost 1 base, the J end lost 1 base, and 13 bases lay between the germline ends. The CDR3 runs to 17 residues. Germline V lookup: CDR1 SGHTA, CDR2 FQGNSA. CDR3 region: CASSLVGSRGNTGELFF. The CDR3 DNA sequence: TGTGCCAGCAGCTTAGTAGGCTCCAGGGGGAACACCGGGGAGCTGTTTTTT.

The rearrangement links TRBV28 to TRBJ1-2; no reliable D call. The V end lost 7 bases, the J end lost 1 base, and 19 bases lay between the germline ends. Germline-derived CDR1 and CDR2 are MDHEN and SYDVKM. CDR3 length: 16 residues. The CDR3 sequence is CASKLARLNLNYGYTF. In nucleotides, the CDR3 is TGTGCCAGCAAATTGGCCCGTCTAAACCTTAACTATGGCTACACCTTC.

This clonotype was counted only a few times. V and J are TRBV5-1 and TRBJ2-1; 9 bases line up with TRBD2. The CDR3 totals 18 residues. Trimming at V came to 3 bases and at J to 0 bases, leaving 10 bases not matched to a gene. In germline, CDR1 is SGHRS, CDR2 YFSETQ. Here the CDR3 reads CASSSVYSGGSSYNEQFF. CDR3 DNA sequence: TGCGCCAGCAGCTCCGTCTATAGCGGGGGAAGCTCCTACAATGAGCAGTTCTTC.

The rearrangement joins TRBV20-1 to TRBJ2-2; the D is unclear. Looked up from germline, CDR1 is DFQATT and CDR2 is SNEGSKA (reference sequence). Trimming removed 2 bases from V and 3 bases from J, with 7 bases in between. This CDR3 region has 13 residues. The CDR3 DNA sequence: TGCAGTGCTAGAAACGTGGACACCGGGGAGCTGTTTTTT. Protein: CSARNVDTGELFF.

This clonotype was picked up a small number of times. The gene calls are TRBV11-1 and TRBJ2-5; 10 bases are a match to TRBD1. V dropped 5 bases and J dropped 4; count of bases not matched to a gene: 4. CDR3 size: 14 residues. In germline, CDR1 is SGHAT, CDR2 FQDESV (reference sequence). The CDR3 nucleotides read TGTGCCAGCAGCAAGACAGGGGGCCGAGAGACCCAGTACTTC. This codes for CASSKTGGRETQYF.

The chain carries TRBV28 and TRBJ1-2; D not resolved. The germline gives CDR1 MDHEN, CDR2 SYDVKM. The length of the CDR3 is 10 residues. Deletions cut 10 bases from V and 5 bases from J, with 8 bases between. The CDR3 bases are TGTGCCACCCTACAATATGGCTACACCTTC. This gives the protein CATLQYGYTF.

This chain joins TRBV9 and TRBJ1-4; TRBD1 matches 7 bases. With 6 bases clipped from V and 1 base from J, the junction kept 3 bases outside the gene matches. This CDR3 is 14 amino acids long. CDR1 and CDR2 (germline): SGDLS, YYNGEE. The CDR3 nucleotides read TGTGCCAGCAACCAGGGGGGAACTAATGAAAAACTGTTTTTT. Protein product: CASNQGGTNEKLFF.

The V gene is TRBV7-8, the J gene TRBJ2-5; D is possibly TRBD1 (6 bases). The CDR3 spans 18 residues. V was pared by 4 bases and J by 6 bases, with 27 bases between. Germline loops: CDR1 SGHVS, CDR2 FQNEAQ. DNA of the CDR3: TGTGCCAGCAGCTCGTCTCGCCCCTTCATAACAGGGTTACAGACCCAGTACTTC. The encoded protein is CASSSSRPFITGLQTQYF.